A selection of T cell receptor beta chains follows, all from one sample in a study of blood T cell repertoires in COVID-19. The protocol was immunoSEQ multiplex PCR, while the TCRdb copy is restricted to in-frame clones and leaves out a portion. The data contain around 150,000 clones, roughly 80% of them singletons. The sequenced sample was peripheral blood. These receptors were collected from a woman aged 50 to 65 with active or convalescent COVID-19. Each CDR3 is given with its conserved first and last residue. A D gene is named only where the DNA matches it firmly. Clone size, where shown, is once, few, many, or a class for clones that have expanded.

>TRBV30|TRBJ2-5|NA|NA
TGTGCCTGGAGTGAACTAGCTTTTACTCAAGAGACCCAGTACTTC
CAWSELAFTQETQYF
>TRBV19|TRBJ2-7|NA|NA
TGTGCCAGTACCGGGGATTCCTACGAGCAGTACTTC
CASTGDSYEQYF
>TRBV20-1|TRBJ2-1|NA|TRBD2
TGCAGTGCTAGTAGACCCGAGCGGGGGGGCAATGAGCAGTTCTTC
CSASRPERGGNEQFF
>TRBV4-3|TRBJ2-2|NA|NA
TGCGCCAGCAGCCAAGCCGCGCTGGGCGTTATGGACACCGGGGAGCTGTTTTTT
CASSQAALGVMDTGELFF
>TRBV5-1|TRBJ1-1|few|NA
TGCGCCAGCAGCTTTACAGAGAACACTGAAGCTTTCTTT
CASSFTENTEAFF
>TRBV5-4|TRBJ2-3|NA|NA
TGTGCCAGCAGCTTACCCGTCCAGACAGATACGCAGTATTTT
CASSLPVQTDTQYF
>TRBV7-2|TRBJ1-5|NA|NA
TGTGCCAGCAGCACCCTCGTTGAGGGACAGCCCCAGCATTTT
CASSTLVEGQPQHF
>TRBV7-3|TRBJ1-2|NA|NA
TGTGCCAGCAGCCGAGACCAAAACAGCGGCTACACCTTC
CASSRDQNSGYTF
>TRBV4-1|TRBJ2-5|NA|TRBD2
TGCGCCAGCAGCCAGGGCTTCGGACTAGCGGGAGAGCAAGAGACCCAGTACTTC
CASSQGFGLAGEQETQYF
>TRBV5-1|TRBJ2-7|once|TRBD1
TGCGCCAGCAGCTTTGACAGGGTGGCCGAAACGCTCCAGTACTTC
CASSFDRVAETLQYF
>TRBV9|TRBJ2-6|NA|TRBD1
TGTGCCAGCAGCCCAGGGGGCGCTGGGGCCAACGTCCTGACTTTC
CASSPGGAGANVLTF
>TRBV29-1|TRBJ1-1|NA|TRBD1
TGCAGCGTCTCCAAGGCAGGGGGCCGGACTGAAGCTTTCTTT
CSVSKAGGRTEAFF
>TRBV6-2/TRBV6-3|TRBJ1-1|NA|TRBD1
TGTGCCAGCAGTTACTCCGGACAGGGCGAAGCTTTCTTT
CASSYSGQGEAFF
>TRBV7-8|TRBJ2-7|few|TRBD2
TGTGCCAGCACCCCCATAGCGGGAGGGGGAGCCTACGAGCAGTACTTC
CASTPIAGGGAYEQYF
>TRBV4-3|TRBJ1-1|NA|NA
TGCGCCAGCAGCCTCCTTTCCTACAGGGATAACACTGAAGCTTTCTTT
CASSLLSYRDNTEAFF
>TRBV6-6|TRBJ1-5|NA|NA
TGTGCCAGCAGTTACGGGTCCCAGGGCGTACAGCCCCAGCATTTT
CASSYGSQGVQPQHF
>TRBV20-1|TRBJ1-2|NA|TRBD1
TGCAGTGCTAGTCCAGGACAGGGGATATTCTATGGCTACACCTTC
CSASPGQGIFYGYTF
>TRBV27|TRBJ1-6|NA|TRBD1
TGTGCCAGCAGTTTTGGACAGGGGGTATCCTATAATTCACCCCTCCACTTT
CASSFGQGVSYNSPLHF
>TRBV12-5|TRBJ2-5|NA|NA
TGTGCTAGTGGCGTCCGAGAGACCCAGTACTTC
CASGVRETQYF
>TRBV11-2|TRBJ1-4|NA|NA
TGTGCCAGCGAGAAACGGGGGGATAATGAAAAACTGTTTTTT
CASEKRGDNEKLFF
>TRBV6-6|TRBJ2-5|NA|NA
TGTGCCAGCAGCCAGGGGGGAGTGGAGACCCAGTACTTC
CASSQGGVETQYF
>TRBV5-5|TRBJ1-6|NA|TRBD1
TGTGCCAGCAGAAAGGACAGGGGACATTCACCCCTCCACTTT
CASRKDRGHSPLHF
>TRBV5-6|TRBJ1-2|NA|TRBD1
TGTGCCAGCAGCTTGGGACAGGGGGTCTTCGGCTACACCTTC
CASSLGQGVFGYTF
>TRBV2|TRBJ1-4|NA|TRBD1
TGTGCCAGCAGGGTCGACAGGGGAAATGAAAAACTGTTTTTT
CASRVDRGNEKLFF
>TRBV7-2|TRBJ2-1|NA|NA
TGTGCCAGCAGCTGGGCGGGGGCGGATTACAATGAGCAGTTCTTC
CASSWAGADYNEQFF
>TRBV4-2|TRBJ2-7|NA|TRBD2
TGTGCCAGCAGCCAAGGAGCTAGCGGGAGTATTCCCTACGAGCAGTACTTC
CASSQGASGSIPYEQYF
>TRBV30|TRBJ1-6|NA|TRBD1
TGTGCCTGGAGTTTTGGACAGGCGGTTAATTCACCCCTCCACTTT
CAWSFGQAVNSPLHF
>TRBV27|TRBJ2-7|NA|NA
TGTGCCAGCAGCCACTCCATCGGGGAGCAGTACTTC
CASSHSIGEQYF
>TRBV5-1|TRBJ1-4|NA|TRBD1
TGCGCCAGCAGCCCCGGACAGGACATTGAAAAACTGTTTTTT
CASSPGQDIEKLFF
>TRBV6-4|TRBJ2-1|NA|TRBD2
TGTGCCAGCAGTGATTCTAGCGGGACGGTCGGTGAGCAGTTCTTC
CASSDSSGTVGEQFF
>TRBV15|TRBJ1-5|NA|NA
TGTGCCACCAGCAGTCAGTTTCTGCAGCCCCAGCATTTT
CATSSQFLQPQHF
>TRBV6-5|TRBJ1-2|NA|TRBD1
TGTGCCAGTACTCCTCGCAGGGGGCCCGACTATGGCTACACCTTC
CASTPRRGPDYGYTF
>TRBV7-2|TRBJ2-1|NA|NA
TGTGCCAGCAGCTTAGCGGTTGGAGGTTCCAATGAGCAGTTCTTC
CASSLAVGGSNEQFF
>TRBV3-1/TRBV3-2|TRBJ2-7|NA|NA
TGTGCCAGCAGCCAAGATATTGCTAGGGGTTCCTACGAGCAGTACTTC
CASSQDIARGSYEQYF
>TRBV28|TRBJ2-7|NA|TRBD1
TGTGCCAGCAGGAGAGGGGGCAGCTACGAGCAGTACTTC
CASRRGGSYEQYF
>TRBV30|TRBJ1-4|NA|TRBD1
TGTGCCTGGAGTTCCAACAGGGGTCCGAATGAAAAACTGTTTTTT
CAWSSNRGPNEKLFF
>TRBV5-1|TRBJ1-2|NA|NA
TGCGCCAGCAGCTTGGAGGGGAAAGTAGTGGATGGCTACACCTTC
CASSLEGKVVDGYTF
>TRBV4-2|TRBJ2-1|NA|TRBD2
TGTGCCAGCAGCCAAGACCAACTAGCGGGAACCAATGAGCAGTTCTTC
CASSQDQLAGTNEQFF
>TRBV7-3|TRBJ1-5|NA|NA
TGTGCCAGCGGGCAGGGGCCCTATAGCAATCAGCCCCAGCATTTT
CASGQGPYSNQPQHF
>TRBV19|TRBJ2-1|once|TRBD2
TGTGCCAGTAGTCCTACGGGGGGGCTAATCAATGAGCAGTTCTTC
CASSPTGGLINEQFF
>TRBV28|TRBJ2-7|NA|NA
TGTGCCAGCGCGGAGCAGAGTAATACCTACGAGCAGTACTTC
CASAEQSNTYEQYF
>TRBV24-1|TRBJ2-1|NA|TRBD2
TGTGCCACCAGTGTCCCTAGCGGAGGATATAATGAGCAGTTCTTC
CATSVPSGGYNEQFF
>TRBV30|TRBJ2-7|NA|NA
TGTGCCTGGGCCCTGAGCTCCTACGAGCAGTACTTC
CAWALSSYEQYF
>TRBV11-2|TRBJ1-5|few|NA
TGTGCCAGCAGCCTTGGTGAGGATCAGCCCCAGCATTTT
CASSLGEDQPQHF
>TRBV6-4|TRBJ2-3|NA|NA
TGTGCCAGCAGACTGACACTTAGCACAGATACGCAGTATTTT
CASRLTLSTDTQYF